This T cell receptor beta chain came from a study of control samples from healthy donors and cancer patients. TCRdb's table, derived via immunoSEQ multiplex PCR, lists solely in-frame clones and lacks some. The sample holds 150,000 to 200,000 clones; about 86% are singletons and the top ten take approximately 4.9%. The ends were cut back, 5 bases at V and 5 bases at J, with 12 bases in the middle. Germline lookup yields CDR1 SEHNR and CDR2 FQNEAQ (reference sequence). This CDR3 contains 13 residues. The sample was blood. The V gene is TRBV7-9, the J gene TRBJ2-5; D remains unclear. The source of this sequence is a woman in her twenties or thirties in good health. The CDR3 coding sequence is TGTGCCAGCAGCCCCCGGATTGGGGAGACCCAGTACTTC. Translation: CASSPRIGETQYF.